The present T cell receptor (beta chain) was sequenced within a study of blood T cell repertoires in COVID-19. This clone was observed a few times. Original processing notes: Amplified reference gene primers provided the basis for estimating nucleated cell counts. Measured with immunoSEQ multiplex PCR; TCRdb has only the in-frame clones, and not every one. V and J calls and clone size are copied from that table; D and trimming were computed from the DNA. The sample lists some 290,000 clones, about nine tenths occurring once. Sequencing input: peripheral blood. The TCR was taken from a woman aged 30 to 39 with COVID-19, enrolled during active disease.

The CDR3 sequence is CASSSGQTYGYTF. The CDR3 nucleotides read TGCGCCAGCAGCTCGGGACAGACCTATGGCTACACCTTC. The J gene is TRBJ1-2, the V gene TRBV5-1, with TRBD1 matching over 7 bases. The CDR3 loop spans 13 amino acids. The germline CDR1 and CDR2 sequences are SGHRS and YFSETQ. After removal of 3 bases from V and 4 bases from J, the junction contained 3 bases not matched to a gene.